This is a list of T cell receptor beta chains from one sample in a study of regulatory T cells in long-lasting Graves disease. From the multiplex PCR reads, TCRdb called clonotypes with MiXCR, one entry per CDR3 protein. The sample lists under 700,000 distinct CDR3 sequences, about 15% occurring once. These data are also associated with another study on T cells in Graves' hyperthyroidism and ophthalmopathy.

Sequencing was performed on peripheral blood mononuclear cells (PBMCs), taken at new diagnosis, from a patient treated with antithyroid drugs. The source of these receptors is a woman aged 35-60 years with Graves disease. Both conserved end residues are part of each CDR3. The D gene is left open where the match is weak. Some rows mark clone size as missing; the rest say once, few, many or name a class of expanded clone.

d_call	v_call	clone_size	j_call	cdr3_nt	cdr3_aa
TRBD1	TRBV12-3/TRBV12-4	many	TRBJ1-1	TGTGCCAGCAGAGAAACCGGGACAGATGCCACTGAAGCTTTCTTT	CASRETGTDATEAFF
NA	TRBV7-8	many	TRBJ1-5	TGTGCCAGCAGCCAGAGTTTAAATCAGCCCCAGCATTTT	CASSQSLNQPQHF
TRBD2	TRBV7-3	few	TRBJ2-2	TGTGCCAGCAGCGGCTTGGGGCCCCTCGGGGGGGCCACCGGGGAGCTGTTTTTT	CASSGLGPLGGATGELFF
NA	TRBV28	few	TRBJ1-4	TGTGCCAGCAGTTTAATAATGCGCGGGACACCCAATGAAAAACTGTTTTTT	CASSLIMRGTPNEKLFF
NA	TRBV3-1	NA	TRBJ1-1	TGTGCCAGCAGCCAAGATGTGTTTGATCCACGGGGAGCTTTCTTT	CASSQDVFDPRGAFF
NA	TRBV20-1	few	TRBJ1-2	TGCAGTGCTCCCGACCCGACACGAGGTTATGGCTACACCTTC	CSAPDPTRGYGYTF
NA	TRBV6-2/TRBV6-3	many	TRBJ1-1	TGTGCCAGCACCAACACTGAAGCTTTCTTT	CASTNTEAFF
NA	TRBV20-1	many	TRBJ2-3	TGCAGTATCACCAGGCTCAGGCGAACAGATACGCAGTATTTT	CSITRLRRTDTQYF
NA	TRBV29-1	many	TRBJ2-3	TGCAGCGTTGAAGAGGGTAATACAGATACGCAGTATTTT	CSVEEGNTDTQYF
NA	TRBV6-1	many	TRBJ2-7	TGTGCCAGCACCCAGGACGCTACCTACGAGCAGTACTTC	CASTQDATYEQYF
TRBD1	TRBV6-2/TRBV6-3	many	TRBJ2-5	TGTGCCAGCAGCGAATACGCTGGGACAGGGGCCCTCTCTCAAGAGACCCAGTACTTC	CASSEYAGTGALSQETQYF
TRBD2	TRBV5-1	many	TRBJ2-7	TGCGCCAGCAGCTTGGAAGTAGCGGGGCCGGGCGAGCAGTACTTC	CASSLEVAGPGEQYF
NA	TRBV5-8	few	TRBJ2-1	TGTGCCAGCAGCCCGAGGGGGACGGGGGGTGAGCAGTTCTTC	CASSPRGTGGEQFF
NA	TRBV29-1	many	TRBJ2-7	TGCAGCGTCGCCACGTCCTACGAGCAGTACTTC	CSVATSYEQYF
TRBD2	TRBV20-1	NA	TRBJ2-5	TGCAGTGCTAGGGGTGGGACTAGCGGGGGGGCCTTCCAAGAGACCCAGTACTTC	CSARGGTSGGAFQETQYF
NA	TRBV2	NA	TRBJ2-2	TGTGCCAGCAACTTCCGGGCAGGGCACGGGGAGCTGTTTTTT	CASNFRAGHGELFF
NA	TRBV2	many	TRBJ2-1	TGTGCCAGCAATGGCGGTTACTTTTACAATGAGCAGTTCTTC	CASNGGYFYNEQFF
NA	TRBV6-2/TRBV6-3	many	TRBJ2-1	TGTGCCAGCACTAAACAGGGTGAGCAGTTCTTC	CASTKQGEQFF
NA	TRBV12-5	many	TRBJ1-5	TGTGCTAGTGGTTTGGTAATTGGGACACAGGCTCAGCCCCAGCATTTT	CASGLVIGTQAQPQHF
TRBD1	TRBV11-3	few	TRBJ1-6	TGTGCCAGCAGCCCCTGGACAGGGGAGCATTCACCCCTCCACTTT	CASSPWTGEHSPLHF
NA	TRBV5-1	NA	TRBJ1-4	TGCGCCAGCAGCCCTTACCATGGGGGAGTAAGTGAAAAACTGTTTTTT	CASSPYHGGVSEKLFF
NA	TRBV28	many	TRBJ1-2	TGTGCCAGCAGTCCCCCGAAATACGGGGGCTATGGCTACACCTTC	CASSPPKYGGYGYTF
NA	TRBV4-1	NA	TRBJ2-7	TGCGCCAGCAGCCAAGTAAATCTCCTCCACTACGAGCAGTACTTC	CASSQVNLLHYEQYF
NA	TRBV27	many	TRBJ1-2	TGTGCCAGCAGTCAGGACGCAAACTATGGCTACACCTTC	CASSQDANYGYTF
TRBD2	TRBV20-1	NA	TRBJ2-7	TGCAGTGCTAGTAGCAGCGGGGGGGTCTCCTACGAGCAGTACTTC	CSASSSGGVSYEQYF